Listed below are T cell receptor beta chains from one sample, sequenced in a study of T cell clones after liver transplantation. TCRdb's copy holds only in-frame clones and misses some; the assay was immunoSEQ multiplex PCR. The profile covers roughly 100,000 clones, with about 81% appearing a single time and around 0.94% taken by the ten largest. Material: CD4+ T cells from blood, obtained before liver transplant. Receptors were obtained from a human donor who received a liver transplant. Each CDR3 is given with its conserved first and last residue. Each record gives: J gene, V gene, D gene, clone size, CDR3 protein, CDR3 DNA. The D gene is left open where the match is weak. Clone size, where shown, is once, few, many, or a class for clones that have expanded.

TRBJ1-5 TRBV19 TRBD1 NA CASSRRTGGLGQPQHF TGTGCCAGTAGTAGAAGGACAGGGGGCTTGGGTCAGCCCCAGCATTTT
TRBJ2-4 TRBV4-2 TRBD2 NA CASSQARTSGGENIQYF TGTGCCAGCAGCCAAGCCCGGACTAGCGGGGGAGAAAACATTCAGTACTTC
TRBJ2-3 TRBV28 TRBD2 NA CASSFSGAGGGLVTQYF TGTGCCAGCAGTTTTTCAGGAGCGGGAGGTGGTTTGGTTACGCAGTATTTT
TRBJ1-6 TRBV19 NA NA CASSPRQDRPLHF TGTGCCAGTAGTCCACGACAGGATAGGCCCCTCCACTTT
TRBJ2-7 TRBV6-6 TRBD2 NA CASSYAERGNYEQYF TGTGCCAGCAGTTACGCCGAGCGGGGGAACTACGAGCAGTACTTC
TRBJ2-7 TRBV7-2 TRBD2 NA CASSPTRGGRYEQYF TGTGCCAGCAGCCCCACCCGGGGAGGGCGGTACGAGCAGTACTTC
TRBJ2-7 TRBV2 NA NA CASSEAQGLPYEQYF TGTGCCAGCAGTGAAGCGCAGGGACTCCCCTACGAGCAGTACTTC
TRBJ2-3 TRBV6-6 NA NA CASSYRDTQYF TGTGCCAGCAGTTACCGCGATACGCAGTATTTT
TRBJ1-4 TRBV5-1 TRBD1 once CASSGEGAGGEKLFF TGCGCCAGCAGCGGGGAGGGGGCCGGGGGTGAAAAACTGTTTTTT
TRBJ1-4 TRBV6-5 TRBD1 NA CASSYLQGRTNEKLFF TGTGCCAGCAGTTATTTACAGGGGAGGACTAATGAAAAACTGTTTTTT
TRBJ2-7 TRBV25-1 NA NA CASSGPGPPGGRQYF TGTGCCAGCAGTGGTCCGGGCCCACCTGGTGGGCGGCAGTACTTC
TRBJ2-3 TRBV5-1 NA NA CASSSLDRHTDTQYF TGCGCCAGCAGCTCGCTGGACAGACACACAGATACGCAGTATTTT
TRBJ1-1 TRBV6-1 NA NA CASSEARGGGQNTEAFF TGTGCCAGCAGTGAAGCGCGAGGGGGGGGCCAGAACACTGAAGCTTTCTTT
TRBJ1-2 TRBV6-1 NA NA CASSEAERTSLYYGYTF TGTGCCAGCAGTGAAGCAGAAAGGACCTCCCTCTACTATGGCTACACCTTC
TRBJ2-2 TRBV29-1 NA NA CSVARGGANTGELFF TGCAGCGTGGCCCGGGGCGGAGCGAACACCGGGGAGCTGTTTTTT
TRBJ1-4 TRBV6-5 NA NA CASSYAPSGGEKKLFF TGTGCCAGCAGTTACGCCCCCAGCGGTGGGGAGAAAAAACTGTTTTTT
TRBJ2-1 TRBV4-1 TRBD2 NA CASSQSRLAGSYSEQFF TGCGCCAGCAGCCAGTCTAGACTAGCGGGAAGCTATAGTGAGCAGTTCTTC
TRBJ1-5 TRBV6-5 NA few CASRGVGRNQPQHF TGTGCCAGCAGGGGCGTAGGGCGCAATCAGCCCCAGCATTTT
TRBJ2-1 TRBV11-2 TRBD2 NA CASRLAGYNEQFF TGTGCCAGCCGACTAGCGGGATACAATGAGCAGTTCTTC
TRBJ2-1 TRBV13 TRBD1 NA CASSLGRGHYNEQFF TGTGCCAGCAGCTTAGGTAGGGGGCACTACAATGAGCAGTTCTTC
TRBJ1-4 TRBV6-1 NA once CASSLGTEKLFF TGTGCCAGCAGTCTCGGGACTGAAAAACTGTTTTTT
TRBJ2-7 TRBV5-4 NA NA CASSLIRSGEQYF TGTGCCAGCAGCTTGATTAGGTCGGGGGAGCAGTACTTC
TRBJ1-3 TRBV11-2 NA NA CASSLTANPGNTIYF TGTGCCAGCAGCCTGACCGCTAACCCTGGAAACACCATATATTTT
TRBJ2-3 TRBV5-4 NA NA CASSPLAGRGADTQYF TGTGCCAGCAGCCCTCTTGCGGGCAGGGGAGCAGATACGCAGTATTTT
TRBJ2-1 TRBV4-1 TRBD2 NA CASSQDRSLRENEQFF TGCGCCAGCAGCCAAGATCGGTCCCTGCGGGAGAATGAGCAGTTCTTC
TRBJ2-7 TRBV5-1 TRBD2 few CASSRGDYYEQYF TGCGCCAGCAGCCGGGGGGATTACTACGAGCAGTACTTC
TRBJ1-5 TRBV5-1 TRBD1 NA CASSRQGDQPQHF TGCGCCAGCAGCAGACAGGGGGATCAGCCCCAGCATTTT
TRBJ1-2 TRBV11-2 NA NA CASSLAAAGTGGYTF TGTGCCAGCAGCTTAGCCGCGGCGGGGACCGGGGGCTACACCTTC
TRBJ2-7 TRBV5-1 NA NA CASSLGQTFNHEQYF TGCGCCAGCAGCTTGGGACAAACCTTTAACCACGAGCAGTACTTC
TRBJ2-7 TRBV10-1 TRBD1 NA CASSPQTGNYEQYF TGCGCCAGCAGTCCTCAGACAGGGAACTACGAGCAGTACTTC
TRBJ2-1 TRBV5-1 NA once CASSLERGTAYNEQFF TGCGCCAGCAGCTTGGAACGGGGCACAGCCTACAATGAGCAGTTCTTC
TRBJ1-4 TRBV5-1 TRBD1 NA CASSLAVTGVLGEKLFF TGCGCCAGCAGCTTGGCCGTGACAGGGGTGTTGGGTGAAAAACTGTTTTTT
TRBJ2-2 TRBV5-1 TRBD1 NA CASSREQGAGTGELFF TGCGCCAGCAGCAGAGAACAGGGGGCAGGGACCGGGGAGCTGTTTTTT
TRBJ1-6 TRBV10-3 NA once CAISDAGALGNSPLHF TGTGCCATCAGTGACGCAGGGGCTCTGGGTAATTCACCCCTCCACTTT
TRBJ2-7 TRBV19 NA few CAPTGIYEQYF TGTGCACCGACAGGAATCTACGAGCAGTACTTC
TRBJ2-7 TRBV11-2 TRBD2 NA CASSVRTSGSSYEQYF TGTGCCAGCAGCGTCAGAACTAGCGGGTCTTCCTACGAGCAGTACTTC
TRBJ2-5 TRBV5-4 NA few CASRVRDIETQYF TGTGCCAGCAGAGTCCGGGACATAGAGACCCAGTACTTC
TRBJ2-5 TRBV20-1 NA NA CSATVQETQYF TGCAGTGCAACAGTACAAGAGACCCAGTACTTC
TRBJ1-3 TRBV18 NA NA CASSRDSKPPGNTIYF TGTGCCAGCTCACGGGACTCCAAACCCCCTGGAAACACCATATATTTT
TRBJ1-4 TRBV14 NA NA CASSPMGTGNEKLFF TGTGCCAGCAGCCCGATGGGGACGGGGAATGAAAAACTGTTTTTT
TRBJ2-2 TRBV7-3 TRBD1 once CASSLVPGQGRAGELFF TGTGCCAGCAGCCTAGTCCCGGGACAGGGTCGGGCCGGGGAGCTGTTTTTT